This T cell receptor beta chain was sequenced in a study of cytomegalovirus exposure and HLA in healthy donors. General study results and limits: Available immune exposure information was restricted to CMV serostatus only.

This clone showed up just once. The antigen is not known. Losses at the gene ends were 3 bases for V and 0 bases for J; bases not matched to a gene: 5. This CDR3 spans 18 amino acids. From germline, CDR1 is SGHRS and CDR2 YFSETQ. Use of 60 Vbeta and 13 Jbeta primers characterized the PCR. The data were produced by immunoSEQ multiplex PCR, yet TCRdb's version contains in-frame clones alone and is incomplete. Of roughly 220,000 clones in the sample, 65% to 85% were seen once. Sample: PBMCs. The clonotype was recovered from a young man in good health and CMV-seronegative. The gene calls are TRBV5-1 and TRBJ2-3; TRBD2 matches at 15 bases. The CDR3: CASSSGTSGGFSTDTQYF. CDR3 sequence (DNA): TGCGCCAGCAGCTCCGGGACTAGCGGGGGGTTTAGCACAGATACGCAGTATTTT.